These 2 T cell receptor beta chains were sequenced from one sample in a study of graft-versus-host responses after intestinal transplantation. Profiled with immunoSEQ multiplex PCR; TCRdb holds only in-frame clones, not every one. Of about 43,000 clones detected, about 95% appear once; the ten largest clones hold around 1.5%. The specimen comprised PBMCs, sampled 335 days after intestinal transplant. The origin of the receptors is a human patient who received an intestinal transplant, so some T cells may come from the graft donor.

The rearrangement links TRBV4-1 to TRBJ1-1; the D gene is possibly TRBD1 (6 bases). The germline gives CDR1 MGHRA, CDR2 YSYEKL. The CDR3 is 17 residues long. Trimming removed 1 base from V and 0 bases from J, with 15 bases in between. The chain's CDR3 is CASSQVTGQRVNTEAFF. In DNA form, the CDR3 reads TGCGCCAGCAGCCAAGTTACAGGGCAGCGGGTGAACACTGAAGCTTTCTTT.

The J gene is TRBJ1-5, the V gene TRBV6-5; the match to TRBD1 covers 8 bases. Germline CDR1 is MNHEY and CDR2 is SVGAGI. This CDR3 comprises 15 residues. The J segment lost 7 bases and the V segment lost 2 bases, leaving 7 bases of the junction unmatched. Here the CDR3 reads CASSYDHRGLQPQHF. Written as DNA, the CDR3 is TGTGCCAGCAGTTACGACCACAGGGGGTTACAGCCCCAGCATTTT.